This T cell receptor beta chain was retrieved from a study of PD-L1 blockade in urothelial cancer. On the study more broadly: Blood yielded a median of about 140,000 T cells per sample.

Libraries were prepared by immunoSEQ multiplex PCR; TCRdb keeps only in-frame clonotypes and omits some of them. The sample shows 70,000 to 95,000 clones, 89% of them seen only once. With 4 bases clipped from V and 7 bases from J, the junction kept 5 bases outside the gene matches. The CDR3 contains 14 residues. Germline CDR1 reads SNHLY; CDR2 reads FYNNEI. Time point noted: pretreatment peripheral blood. Pretreatment and on-treatment samples were taken, numbering 1 to 8 per patient. The starting material was PBMCs, obtained around atezolizumab (anti-PD-L1) treatment. The chain combines TRBV2 with TRBJ2-2; 8 positions match TRBD2. The clonotype comes from a woman older than 75 with urothelial cancer. This CDR3 reads CASSAGGPGGELFF. As DNA, the CDR3 is TGTGCCAGCAGTGCGGGAGGGCCTGGCGGGGAGCTGTTTTTT.